This T cell receptor beta chain appears in the sequencing data of a study of TIL therapy for anti-PD-1-resistant metastatic lung cancer. CDR1 and CDR2 (germline): SGHKS, YYEKEE (reference sequence). The V end was cut by 1 base, the J end by 0 bases, with 7 bases between. CDR3 length equals 14 residues. On this clone: Its antigen is not known.

Sequencing used immunoSEQ v3. Generated by immunoSEQ multiplex PCR, the TCRdb table keeps only in-frame clones and is missing some. The table shows approximately 60,000 clones, with less than 75% occurring only once. Time point given: pre-treatment sample, taken before nivolumab and TIL therapy. Study conclusions and caveats: Treatment-naive, never-smoker and oncogene-addicted patients were overrepresented in this highly selected cohort.

The starting material was blood, obtained at baseline. This receptor was identified in a person aged 25 to 80 with non-small cell lung cancer. The chain combines TRBV5-5 with TRBJ1-2; D remains unclear. CDR3 sequence: CASSLTSTNYGYTF. The CDR3, as DNA: TGTGCCAGCAGCTTGACCAGCACTAACTATGGCTACACCTTC. The whole variable domain, remainder taken from reference TRBV5-5 and TRBJ1-2, is DAGVTQSPTHLIKTRGQQVTLRCSPISGHKSVSWYQQVLGQGPQFIFQYYEKEERGRGNFPDRFSARQFPNYSSELNVNALLLGDSALYLCASSLTSTNYGYTFGSGTRLTVV.